This T cell receptor (beta chain) was found in a study of Ad26.COV2.S vaccination and SARS-CoV-2 variants. Looking at the study overall: Among those in the COV1001 Ad26.COV2.S trial arm was the donor.

The treatment is: some 20 received Ad26.COV2.S at low or high dose, single or two shots; 5 received placebo; per-sample allocation not given. At day 63 after the first vaccine or placebo injection, samples were drawn. The CDR3 consists of 11 residues. Trimming stripped 5 bases from V and 2 bases from J, with 2 bases between. Germline V lookup: CDR1 MGHDK, CDR2 SYGVNS. General study points: Non-spike TCR breadth did not differ much between vaccine and placebo recipients. Using TCR breadth and depth analyses may have led to underestimated total T cell responses.

The data were produced by immunoSEQ multiplex PCR, yet TCRdb's version contains in-frame clones alone and is incomplete. The sample includes roughly 510,000 clones, roughly 87% of them seen just once. For this clone: Its antigen is unknown.

Source: peripheral blood, taken in a trial of Ad26.COV2.S vaccine versus placebo. This rearrangement joins TRBV25-1 to TRBJ2-3; D uncertain. This clonotype was obtained from a person aged 18-60 years who received the Ad26.COV2.S COVID-19 vaccine or a placebo. CDR3 bases: TGTGCCAGCAGTACCACAGATACGCAGTATTTT. This gives the protein CASSTTDTQYF.